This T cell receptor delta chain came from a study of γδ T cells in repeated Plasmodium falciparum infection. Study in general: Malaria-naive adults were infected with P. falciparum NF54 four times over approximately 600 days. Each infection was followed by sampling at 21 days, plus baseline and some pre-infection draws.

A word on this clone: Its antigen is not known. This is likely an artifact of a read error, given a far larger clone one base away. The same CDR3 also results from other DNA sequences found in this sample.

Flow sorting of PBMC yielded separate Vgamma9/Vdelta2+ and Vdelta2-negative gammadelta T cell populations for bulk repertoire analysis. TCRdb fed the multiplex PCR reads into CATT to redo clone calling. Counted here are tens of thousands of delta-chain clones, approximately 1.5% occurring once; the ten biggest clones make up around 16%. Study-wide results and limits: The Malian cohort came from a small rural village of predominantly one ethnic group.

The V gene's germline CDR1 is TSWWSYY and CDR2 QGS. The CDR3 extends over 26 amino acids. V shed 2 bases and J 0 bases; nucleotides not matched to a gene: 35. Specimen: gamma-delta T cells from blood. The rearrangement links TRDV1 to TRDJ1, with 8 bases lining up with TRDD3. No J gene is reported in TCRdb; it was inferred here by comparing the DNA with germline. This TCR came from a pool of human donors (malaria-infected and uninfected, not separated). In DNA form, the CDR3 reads TGTGCTCTTGGGGAAGCTAAGGGTCTCCTGGGTACACAGACGATACTGGGGGCTGTTAACACCGATAAACTCATCTTT. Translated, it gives CALGEAKGLLGTQTILGAVNTDKLIF.